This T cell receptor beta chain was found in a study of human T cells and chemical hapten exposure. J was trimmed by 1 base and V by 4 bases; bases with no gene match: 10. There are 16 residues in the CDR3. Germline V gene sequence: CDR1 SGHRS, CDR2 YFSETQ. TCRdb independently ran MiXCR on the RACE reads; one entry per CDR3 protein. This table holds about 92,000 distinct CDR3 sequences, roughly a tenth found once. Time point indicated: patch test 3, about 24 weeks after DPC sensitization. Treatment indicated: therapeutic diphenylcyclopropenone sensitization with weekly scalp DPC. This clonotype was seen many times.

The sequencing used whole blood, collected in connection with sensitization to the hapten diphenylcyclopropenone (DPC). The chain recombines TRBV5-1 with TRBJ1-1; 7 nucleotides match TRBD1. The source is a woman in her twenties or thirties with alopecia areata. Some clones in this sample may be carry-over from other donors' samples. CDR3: CASSLGTALTNTEAFF. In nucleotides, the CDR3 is TGCGCCAGCAGCCTTGGGACAGCGCTAACGAACACTGAAGCTTTCTTT.